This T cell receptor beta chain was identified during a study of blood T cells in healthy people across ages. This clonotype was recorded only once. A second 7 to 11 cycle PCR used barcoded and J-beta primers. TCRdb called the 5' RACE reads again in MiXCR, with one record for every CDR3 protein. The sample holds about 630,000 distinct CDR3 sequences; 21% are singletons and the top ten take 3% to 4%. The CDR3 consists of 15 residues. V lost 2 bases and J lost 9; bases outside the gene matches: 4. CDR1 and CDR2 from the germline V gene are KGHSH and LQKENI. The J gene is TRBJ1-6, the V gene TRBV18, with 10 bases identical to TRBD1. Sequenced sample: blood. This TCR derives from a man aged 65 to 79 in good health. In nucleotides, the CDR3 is TGTGCCAGCTCACCAGTGGGGGACAGGGGTTCACCCCTCCACTTT. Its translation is CASSPVGDRGSPLHF.